These T cell receptor beta chains were read from a single sample in a study of technical replicates of blood from several donors. This table comes from immunoSEQ multiplex PCR, and its TCRdb copy is limited to in-frame clones, with some not included. The repertoire holds roughly 85,000 clones, with about 93% as singletons. The sequenced material came from T cells isolated from PBMCs. All receptors derive from a human donor in good health. CDR3s include the opening cysteine and the closing phenylalanine or tryptophan. Each record gives: V gene, clone size, J gene, D gene, CDR3 protein, CDR3 DNA. D genes are given only for firm matches. Some rows mark clone size as missing; the rest say once, few, many or name a class of expanded clone.

TRBV7-9	-	TRBJ1-5	-	CASSFAGPQHF	TGTGCCAGCAGCTTTGCTGGCCCCCAGCATTTT
TRBV7-6	-	TRBJ2-7	-	CASSSAIRDTITYEQYF	TGTGCCAGCAGCTCAGCAATCCGGGACACGATAACCTACGAGCAGTACTTC
TRBV5-1	once	TRBJ2-5	TRBD1	CASSPGTVQETQYF	TGCGCCAGCAGCCCCGGGACAGTACAAGAGACCCAGTACTTC
TRBV18	-	TRBJ1-1	TRBD1	CASSLQTGLMNTEAFF	TGTGCCAGCTCACTTCAGACAGGGTTGATGAACACTGAAGCTTTCTTT
TRBV29-1	-	TRBJ2-7	-	CSVAQGPPYEQYF	TGCAGCGTTGCGCAGGGTCCTCCCTACGAGCAGTACTTC
TRBV5-4	once	TRBJ2-7	-	CASSTTYEQYF	TGTGCCAGCAGCACTACCTACGAGCAGTACTTC
TRBV25-1	-	TRBJ2-1	TRBD1	CASRSGGKNGNEQFF	TGTGCCAGCAGGTCAGGGGGCAAGAACGGAAATGAGCAGTTCTTC
TRBV9	-	TRBJ1-6	-	CASSVQSLEGSPLHF	TGTGCCAGCAGCGTACAGAGTTTGGAGGGGTCACCCCTCCACTTT
TRBV27	-	TRBJ1-5	TRBD1	CASSSIDRVGHQPQHF	TGTGCCAGCAGTTCCATCGACAGGGTCGGGCATCAGCCCCAGCATTTT
TRBV6-5	-	TRBJ2-2	TRBD1	CASRQGASPTGELFF	TGTGCCAGCAGACAGGGGGCTAGCCCCACCGGGGAGCTGTTTTTT
TRBV5-4	-	TRBJ2-7	TRBD1	CASSPWDRSYEQYF	TGTGCCAGCAGCCCTTGGGACAGGTCCTACGAGCAGTACTTC
TRBV11-3	-	TRBJ2-1	-	CASSPASARSAEQFF	TGTGCCAGCAGCCCAGCTAGCGCCAGATCAGCTGAGCAGTTCTTC
TRBV11-2	-	TRBJ1-5	TRBD1	CASSVGTGGRNQPQHF	TGTGCCAGCAGCGTTGGGACAGGGGGCCGCAATCAGCCCCAGCATTTT
TRBV6-1	-	TRBJ1-2	-	CASRTFGRDTF	TGTGCCAGCAGGACGTTCGGGAGGGACACCTTC
TRBV7-9	few	TRBJ1-1	-	CASTPLFTEAFF	TGTGCCAGCACTCCTCTTTTCACTGAAGCTTTCTTT
TRBV25-1	few	TRBJ1-1	-	CASSGGEYEAFF	TGTGCCAGCAGTGGGGGCGAGTATGAAGCTTTCTTT
TRBV19	-	TRBJ2-5	-	CASRPGWQETQYF	TGTGCCAGTAGACCAGGGTGGCAAGAGACCCAGTACTTC
TRBV2	-	TRBJ2-5	TRBD2	CASSALAGETQYF	TGTGCCAGCAGCGCCTTAGCGGGGGAGACCCAGTACTTC
TRBV4-1	-	TRBJ2-3	TRBD2	CASSPRLAGTTDTQYF	TGCGCCAGCAGCCCTAGACTAGCGGGGACCACAGATACGCAGTATTTT
TRBV7-9	-	TRBJ1-2	TRBD1	CASSLAPDRGQSWGYTF	TGTGCCAGCAGCTTAGCGCCCGACAGGGGGCAATCGTGGGGCTACACCTTC
TRBV19	few	TRBJ1-1	-	CASRWEGMAFF	TGTGCCAGTAGATGGGAGGGCATGGCTTTCTTT
TRBV5-1	-	TRBJ2-3	TRBD2	CASSLAPGLATDTQYF	TGCGCCAGCAGCTTGGCCCCGGGACTAGCAACAGATACGCAGTATTTT
TRBV10-1	-	TRBJ1-2	-	CASSDGSGGYTF	TGCGCCAGCAGTGACGGGTCCGGCGGCTACACCTTC
TRBV5-1	-	TRBJ1-2	-	CASSLAPGDYGYTF	TGCGCCAGCAGCTTGGCCCCAGGGGACTATGGCTACACCTTC
TRBV7-9	once	TRBJ1-2	TRBD1	CASSSGQGGRTF	TGTGCCAGCAGCTCAGGACAGGGGGGTAGGACCTTC
TRBV5-1	-	TRBJ2-2	TRBD2	CASSPLAGVNTGELFF	TGCGCCAGCAGCCCCCTGGCGGGGGTAAACACCGGGGAGCTGTTTTTT
TRBV5-1	-	TRBJ2-1	TRBD2	CASQKTSGGYNEQFF	TGCGCCAGCCAAAAGACTAGCGGGGGATACAATGAGCAGTTCTTC
TRBV7-6	-	TRBJ2-1	TRBD2	CASSSTSGGYNEQFF	TGTGCCAGCAGCTCCACTAGCGGGGGTTACAATGAGCAGTTCTTC
TRBV28	-	TRBJ2-2	TRBD2	CASRNTAGTSGSTVGELFF	TGTGCCAGCAGGAATACCGCAGGGACTAGCGGGAGTACGGTCGGGGAGCTGTTTTTT
TRBV2	-	TRBJ2-1	TRBD2	CASTFTSGYNEQFF	TGTGCCAGCACCTTTACTAGCGGGTACAATGAGCAGTTCTTC
TRBV30	-	TRBJ1-5	TRBD1	CAWSTGQGEQPQHF	TGTGCCTGGAGTACCGGACAGGGAGAGCAGCCCCAGCATTTT
TRBV18	-	TRBJ2-7	-	CASSTPTSYEQYF	TGTGCCAGCTCCACCCCGACTTCCTACGAGCAGTACTTC
TRBV7-8	-	TRBJ2-7	TRBD2	CASSLLAGGPSSYEQYF	TGTGCCAGCAGCTTACTAGCGGGAGGCCCGTCCTCCTACGAGCAGTACTTC
TRBV29-1	-	TRBJ1-4	-	CSVSQGSPNEKLFF	TGCAGCGTTTCTCAGGGCTCCCCTAATGAAAAACTGTTTTTT
TRBV19	-	TRBJ1-2	TRBD1	CASRRARVEGAGGYTF	TGTGCCAGTCGCCGCGCGCGCGTCGAGGGGGCGGGTGGCTACACCTTC
TRBV9	-	TRBJ2-5	TRBD2	CASSVTSGVPQYF	TGTGCCAGCAGCGTAACTAGCGGGGTTCCCCAGTACTTC
TRBV29-1	-	TRBJ2-4	TRBD1	CSVENRDRGPGNIQYF	TGCAGCGTTGAAAATCGGGACAGGGGGCCGGGGAACATTCAGTACTTC
TRBV6-1	-	TRBJ2-7	TRBD1	CASRGTGQSHF	TGTGCCAGCAGGGGGACAGGTCAGTCCCACTTC
TRBV29-1	-	TRBJ2-1	-	CSVGLREQFF	TGCAGCGTTGGTCTTCGTGAGCAGTTCTTC
TRBV5-8	-	TRBJ2-1	-	CASRAVSARYNEQFF	TGTGCCAGCAGGGCGGTCAGCGCTAGGTACAATGAGCAGTTCTTC
TRBV4-1	-	TRBJ2-3	-	CASSQYTTSRVFLSTDTQYF	TGCGCCAGCAGCCAATACACTACAAGCAGGGTTTTCCTAAGCACAGATACGCAGTATTTT
TRBV5-6	-	TRBJ2-7	-	CASSLTGSSYEQYF	TGTGCCAGCAGCTTGACTGGGAGCTCCTACGAGCAGTACTTC
TRBV7-8	-	TRBJ1-3	-	CASSLVNAGFGNTIYF	TGTGCCAGCAGCTTAGTTAACGCGGGGTTCGGAAACACCATATATTTT
TRBV6-5	-	TRBJ1-1	-	CASRARQNTEAFF	TGTGCCAGCAGGGCTCGACAAAACACTGAAGCTTTCTTT
TRBV30	-	TRBJ1-1	-	CAWNVQMNTEAFF	TGTGCCTGGAATGTGCAGATGAACACTGAAGCTTTCTTT
TRBV28	-	TRBJ1-2	TRBD1	CASSPRKPGTAIPFGYTF	TGTGCCAGCAGCCCTAGGAAACCCGGGACAGCCATCCCCTTCGGCTACACCTTC
TRBV7-8	-	TRBJ1-4	-	CASRGRHPNEKLFF	TGTGCCAGCAGAGGAAGACACCCTAATGAAAAACTGTTTTTT
TRBV7-9	-	TRBJ2-1	TRBD2	CASSLGTSGTNEQFF	TGTGCCAGCAGCTTAGGGACTAGCGGTACCAATGAGCAGTTCTTC
TRBV29-1	-	TRBJ2-2	TRBD2	CSVLGASGLAGELFF	TGCAGCGTCCTGGGGGCTAGCGGGCTCGCCGGGGAGCTGTTTTTT
TRBV5-8	-	TRBJ1-1	TRBD1	CASKGTEKTEAFF	TGTGCCAGCAAGGGGACAGAAAAAACTGAAGCTTTCTTT
TRBV7-8	-	TRBJ2-6	TRBD2	CASSLRASGGAGANVLTF	TGTGCCAGCAGCTTACGGGCTAGCGGGGGGGCTGGGGCCAACGTCCTGACTTTC
TRBV29-1	-	TRBJ1-1	-	CSVVPSGTEAFF	TGCAGCGTTGTACCTTCGGGCACTGAAGCTTTCTTT